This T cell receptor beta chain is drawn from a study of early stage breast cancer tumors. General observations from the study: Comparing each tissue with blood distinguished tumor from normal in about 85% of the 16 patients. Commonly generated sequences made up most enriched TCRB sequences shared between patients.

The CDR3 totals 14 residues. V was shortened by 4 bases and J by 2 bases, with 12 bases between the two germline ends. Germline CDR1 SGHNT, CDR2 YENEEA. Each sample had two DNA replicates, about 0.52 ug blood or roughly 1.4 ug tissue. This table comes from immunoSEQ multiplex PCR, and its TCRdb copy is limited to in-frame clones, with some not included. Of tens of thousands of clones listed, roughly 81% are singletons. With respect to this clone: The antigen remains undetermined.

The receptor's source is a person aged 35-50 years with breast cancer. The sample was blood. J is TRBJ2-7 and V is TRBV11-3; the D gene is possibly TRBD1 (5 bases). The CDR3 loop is CASSYPTETYEQYF. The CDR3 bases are TGTGCCAGCAGCTACCCGACAGAGACCTACGAGCAGTACTTC.